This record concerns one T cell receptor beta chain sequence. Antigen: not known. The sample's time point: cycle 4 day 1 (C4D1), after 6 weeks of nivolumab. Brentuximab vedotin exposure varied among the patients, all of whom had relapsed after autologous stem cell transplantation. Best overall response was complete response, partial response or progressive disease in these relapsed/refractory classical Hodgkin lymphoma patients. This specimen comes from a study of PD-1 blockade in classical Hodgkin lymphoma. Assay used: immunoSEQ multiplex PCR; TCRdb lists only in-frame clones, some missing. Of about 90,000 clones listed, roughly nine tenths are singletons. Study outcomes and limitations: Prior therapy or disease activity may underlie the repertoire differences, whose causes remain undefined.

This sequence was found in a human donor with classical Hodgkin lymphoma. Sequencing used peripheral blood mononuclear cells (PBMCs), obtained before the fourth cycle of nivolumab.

The CDR3 DNA is TGTGCCAGCAGCTTAACGGGAGGCACAGATACGCAGTATTTT. It is translated as CASSLTGGTDTQYF. The V and J genes are TRBV7-9 and TRBJ2-3; the D gene is possibly TRBD2 (6 bases). Germline CDR1 reads SEHNR; CDR2 reads FQNEAQ (reference sequence). The CDR3 loop spans 14 amino acids. V was shortened by 2 bases and J by 1 base, with 7 bases between the two germline ends.